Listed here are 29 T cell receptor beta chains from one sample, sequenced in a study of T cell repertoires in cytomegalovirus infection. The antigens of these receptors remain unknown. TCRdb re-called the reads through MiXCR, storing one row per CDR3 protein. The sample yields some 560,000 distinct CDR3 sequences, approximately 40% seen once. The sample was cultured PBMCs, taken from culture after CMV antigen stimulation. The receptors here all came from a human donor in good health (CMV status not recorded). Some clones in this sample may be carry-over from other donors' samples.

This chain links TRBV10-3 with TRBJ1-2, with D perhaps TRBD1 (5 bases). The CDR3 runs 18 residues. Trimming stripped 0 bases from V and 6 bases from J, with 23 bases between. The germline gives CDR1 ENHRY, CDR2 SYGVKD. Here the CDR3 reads CAISESTPRDSPRDGYTF. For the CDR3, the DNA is TGTGCCATCAGTGAGTCCACCCCGAGGGACTCCCCGAGGGATGGCTACACCTTC.

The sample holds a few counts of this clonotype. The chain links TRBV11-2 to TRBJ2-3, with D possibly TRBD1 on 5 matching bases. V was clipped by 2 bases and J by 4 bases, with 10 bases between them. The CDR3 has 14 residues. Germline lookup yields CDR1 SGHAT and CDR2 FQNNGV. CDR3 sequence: CASSLRVRADTQYF. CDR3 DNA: TGTGCCAGCAGCTTACGCGTCAGGGCAGATACGCAGTATTTT.

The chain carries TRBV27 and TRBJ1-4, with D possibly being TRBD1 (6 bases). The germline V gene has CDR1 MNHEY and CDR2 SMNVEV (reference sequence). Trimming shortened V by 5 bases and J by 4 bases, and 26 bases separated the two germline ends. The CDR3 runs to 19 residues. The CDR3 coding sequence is TGTGCCAGCAGTCCCCACCGCCTCTACGGGGGCAAGGGTAATGAAAAACTGTTTTTT. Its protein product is CASSPHRLYGGKGNEKLFF.

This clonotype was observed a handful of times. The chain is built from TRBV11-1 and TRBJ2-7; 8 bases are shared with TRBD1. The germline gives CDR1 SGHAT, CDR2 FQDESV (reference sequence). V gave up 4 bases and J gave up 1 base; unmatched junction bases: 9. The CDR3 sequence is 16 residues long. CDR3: CASSYSPGTGSYEQYF. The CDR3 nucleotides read TGTGCCAGCAGCTATTCACCCGGGACAGGTTCCTACGAGCAGTACTTC.

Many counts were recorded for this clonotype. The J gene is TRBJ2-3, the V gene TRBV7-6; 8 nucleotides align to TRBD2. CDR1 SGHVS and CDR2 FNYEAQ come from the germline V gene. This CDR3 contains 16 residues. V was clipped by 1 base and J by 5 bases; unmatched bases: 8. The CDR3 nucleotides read TGTGCCAGCAGCTTAGGAAGACTAGCGCCGGGAGATACGCAGTATTTT. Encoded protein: CASSLGRLAPGDTQYF.

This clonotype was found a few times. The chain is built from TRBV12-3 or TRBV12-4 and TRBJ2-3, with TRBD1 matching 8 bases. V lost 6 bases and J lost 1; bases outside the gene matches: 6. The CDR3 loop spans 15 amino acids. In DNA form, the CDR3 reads TGTGCCAGCAGACCTGGACAGGGAGGCACAGATACGCAGTATTTT. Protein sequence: CASRPGQGGTDTQYF.

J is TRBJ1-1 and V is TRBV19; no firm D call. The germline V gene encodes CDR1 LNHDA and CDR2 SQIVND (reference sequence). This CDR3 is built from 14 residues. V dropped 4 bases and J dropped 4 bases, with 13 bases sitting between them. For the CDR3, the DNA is TGTGCCAGTAGTACACCCTTTTGGAGCACTGAAGCTTTCTTT. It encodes CASSTPFWSTEAFF.

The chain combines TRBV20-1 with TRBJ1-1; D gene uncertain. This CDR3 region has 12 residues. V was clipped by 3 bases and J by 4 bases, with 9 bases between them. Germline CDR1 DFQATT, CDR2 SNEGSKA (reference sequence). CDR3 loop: CSASRWATEAFF. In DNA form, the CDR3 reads TGCAGTGCTAGCCGATGGGCCACTGAAGCTTTCTTT.

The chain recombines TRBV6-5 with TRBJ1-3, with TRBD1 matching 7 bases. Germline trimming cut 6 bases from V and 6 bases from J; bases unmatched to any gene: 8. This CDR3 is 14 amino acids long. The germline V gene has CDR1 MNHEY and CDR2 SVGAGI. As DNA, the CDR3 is TGTGCCAGCAGCCGCCCGGGACAGCAAAACACCATATATTTT. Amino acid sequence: CASSRPGQQNTIYF.

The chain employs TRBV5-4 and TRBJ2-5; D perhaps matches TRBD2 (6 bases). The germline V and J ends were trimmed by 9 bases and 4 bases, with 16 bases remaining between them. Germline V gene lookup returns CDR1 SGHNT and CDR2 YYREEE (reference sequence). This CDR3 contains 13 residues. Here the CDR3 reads CATLSLTRETQYF. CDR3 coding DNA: TGTGCCACCCTCAGCTTGACTAGAGAGACCCAGTACTTC.

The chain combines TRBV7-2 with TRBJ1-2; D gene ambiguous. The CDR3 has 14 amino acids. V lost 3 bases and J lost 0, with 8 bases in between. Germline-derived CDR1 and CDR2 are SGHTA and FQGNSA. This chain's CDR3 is CASSFQSSNYGYTF. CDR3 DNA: TGTGCCAGCAGCTTCCAGTCTTCTAACTATGGCTACACCTTC.

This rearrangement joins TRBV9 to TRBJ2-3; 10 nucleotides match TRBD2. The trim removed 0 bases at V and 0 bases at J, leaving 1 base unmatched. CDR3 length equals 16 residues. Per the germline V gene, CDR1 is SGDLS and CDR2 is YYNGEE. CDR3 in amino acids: CASSVDSGRSTDTQYF. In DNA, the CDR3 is TGTGCCAGCAGCGTAGATAGCGGGAGGAGCACAGATACGCAGTATTTT.

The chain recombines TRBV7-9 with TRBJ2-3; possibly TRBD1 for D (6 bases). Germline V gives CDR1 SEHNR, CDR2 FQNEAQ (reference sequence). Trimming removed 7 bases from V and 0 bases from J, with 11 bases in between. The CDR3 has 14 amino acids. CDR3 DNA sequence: TGTGCCAGCAACAAACAGGGAAGCACAGATACGCAGTATTTT. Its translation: CASNKQGSTDTQYF.

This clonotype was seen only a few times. CDR3: CASSSGQGPDVSYGYTF. In nucleotides, the CDR3 is TGTGCCAGCAGCTCCGGACAGGGGCCGGACGTGAGTTATGGCTACACCTTC. The chain links TRBV7-2 to TRBJ1-2, with 9 bases fitting TRBD1. Germline CDR1 reads SGHTA; CDR2 reads FQGNSA. This CDR3 spans 17 amino acids. V shed 4 bases and J 5 bases; nucleotides not matched to a gene: 14.

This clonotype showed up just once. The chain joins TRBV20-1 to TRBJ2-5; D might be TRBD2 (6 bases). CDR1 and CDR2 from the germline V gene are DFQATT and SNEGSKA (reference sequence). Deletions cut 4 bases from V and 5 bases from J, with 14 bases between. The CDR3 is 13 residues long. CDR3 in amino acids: CSANPGEGETQYF. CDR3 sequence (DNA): TGCAGTGCTAACCCGGGAGAGGGGGAGACCCAGTACTTC.

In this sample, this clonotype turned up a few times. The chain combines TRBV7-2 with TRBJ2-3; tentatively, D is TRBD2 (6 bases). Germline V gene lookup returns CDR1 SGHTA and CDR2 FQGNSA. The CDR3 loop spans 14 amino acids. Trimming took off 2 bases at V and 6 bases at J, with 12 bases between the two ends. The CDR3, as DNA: TGTGCCAGCAGCTTATGGCGGGGCCGGGATACGCAGTATTTT. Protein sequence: CASSLWRGRDTQYF.

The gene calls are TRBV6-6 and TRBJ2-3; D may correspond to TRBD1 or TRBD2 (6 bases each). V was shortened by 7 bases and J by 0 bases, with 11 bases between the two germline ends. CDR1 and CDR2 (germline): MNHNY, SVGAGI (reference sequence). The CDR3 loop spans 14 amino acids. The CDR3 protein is CASTEGGSTDTQYF. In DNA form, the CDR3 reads TGTGCCAGCACCGAGGGGGGTAGCACAGATACGCAGTATTTT.

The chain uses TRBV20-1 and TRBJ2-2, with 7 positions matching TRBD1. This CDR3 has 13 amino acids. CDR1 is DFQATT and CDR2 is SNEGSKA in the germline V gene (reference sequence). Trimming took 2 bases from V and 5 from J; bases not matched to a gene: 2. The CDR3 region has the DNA TGCAGTGCTAGAAGGACAGGAACCGGGGAGCTGTTTTTT. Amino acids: CSARRTGTGELFF.

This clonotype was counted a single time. The CDR3 here is CASSSFGQGDYNEQFF. As DNA, the CDR3 is TGCGCCAGCAGCTCGTTCGGACAGGGTGACTATAATGAGCAGTTCTTC. The chain carries TRBV5-1 and TRBJ2-1; 8 bases fit TRBD1. Trimming removed 3 bases from V and 7 bases from J; junction bases left unmatched: 12. Germline V gene lookup returns CDR1 SGHRS and CDR2 YFSETQ. The CDR3 sequence is 16 residues long.

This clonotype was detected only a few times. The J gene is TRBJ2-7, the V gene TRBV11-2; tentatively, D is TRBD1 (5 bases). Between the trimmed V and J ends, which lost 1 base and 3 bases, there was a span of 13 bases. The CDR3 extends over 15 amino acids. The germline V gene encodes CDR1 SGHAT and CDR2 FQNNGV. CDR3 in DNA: TGTGCCAGCAGCTTAGGGGGCGAAAGAAGCTACGAGCAGTACTTC. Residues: CASSLGGERSYEQYF.

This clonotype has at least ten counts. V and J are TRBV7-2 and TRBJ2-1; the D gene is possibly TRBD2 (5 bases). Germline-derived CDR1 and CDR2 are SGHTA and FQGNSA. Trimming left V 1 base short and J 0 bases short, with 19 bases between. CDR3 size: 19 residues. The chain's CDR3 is CASSLGRLRLADSYNEQFF. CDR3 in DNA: TGTGCCAGCAGCTTAGGGCGGCTTCGTCTAGCTGACTCCTACAATGAGCAGTTCTTC.

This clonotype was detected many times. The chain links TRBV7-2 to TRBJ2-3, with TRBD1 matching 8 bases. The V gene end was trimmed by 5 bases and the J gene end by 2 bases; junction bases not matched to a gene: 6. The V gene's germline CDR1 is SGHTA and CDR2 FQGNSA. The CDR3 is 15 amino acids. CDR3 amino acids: CASSTPTGATDTQYF. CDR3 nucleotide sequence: TGTGCCAGCAGCACCCCGACAGGGGCCACAGATACGCAGTATTTT.

As DNA, the CDR3 is TGTGCCAGCAGTTTTGTTGGAGAATCCTATGGCTACACCTTC. It encodes CASSFVGESYGYTF. V is TRBV12-3 or TRBV12-4 and J is TRBJ1-2, with D hard to call. This CDR3 is 14 amino acids long. V was clipped by 3 bases and J by 4 bases, with 12 bases between them.

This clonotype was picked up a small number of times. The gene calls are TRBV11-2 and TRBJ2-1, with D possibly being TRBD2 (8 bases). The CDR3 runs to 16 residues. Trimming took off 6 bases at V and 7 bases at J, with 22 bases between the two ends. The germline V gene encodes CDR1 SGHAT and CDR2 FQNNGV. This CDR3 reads CASRPPGLGGMNEQFF. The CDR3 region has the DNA TGTGCCAGCAGACCTCCGGGACTAGGGGGCATGAATGAGCAGTTCTTC.

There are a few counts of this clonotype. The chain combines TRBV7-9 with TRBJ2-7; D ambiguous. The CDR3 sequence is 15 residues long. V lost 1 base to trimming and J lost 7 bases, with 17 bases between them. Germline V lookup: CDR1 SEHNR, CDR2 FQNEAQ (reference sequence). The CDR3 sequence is CASSLGYGRRREQYF. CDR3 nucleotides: TGTGCCAGCAGCTTAGGGTACGGGCGCCGTAGGGAGCAGTACTTC.

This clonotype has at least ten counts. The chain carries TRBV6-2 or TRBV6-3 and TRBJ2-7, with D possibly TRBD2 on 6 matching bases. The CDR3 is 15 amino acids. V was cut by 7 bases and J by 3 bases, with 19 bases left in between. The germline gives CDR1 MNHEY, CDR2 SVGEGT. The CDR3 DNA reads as TGTGCCAGCATCCTGAAGGCCGGGACTTACTACGAGCAGTACTTC. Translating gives CASILKAGTYYEQYF.

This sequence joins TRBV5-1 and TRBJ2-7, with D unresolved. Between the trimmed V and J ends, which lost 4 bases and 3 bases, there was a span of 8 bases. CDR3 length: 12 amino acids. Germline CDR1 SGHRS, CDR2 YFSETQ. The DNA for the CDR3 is TGCGCCAGCAGCCTCGACATCTACGAGCAGTACTTC. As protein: CASSLDIYEQYF. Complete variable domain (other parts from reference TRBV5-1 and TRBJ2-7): KAGVTQTPRYLIKTRGQQVTLSCSPISGHRSVSWYQQTPGQGLQFLFEYFSETQRNKGNFPGRFSGRQFSNSRSEMNVSTLELGDSALYLCASSLDIYEQYFGPGTRLTVT.

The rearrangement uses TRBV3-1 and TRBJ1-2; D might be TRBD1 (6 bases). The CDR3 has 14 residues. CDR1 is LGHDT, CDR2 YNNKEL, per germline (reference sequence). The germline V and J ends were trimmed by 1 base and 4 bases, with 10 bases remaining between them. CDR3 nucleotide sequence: TGTGCCAGCAGCCAAGGGACAGCGAGCTATGGCTACACCTTC. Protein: CASSQGTASYGYTF.

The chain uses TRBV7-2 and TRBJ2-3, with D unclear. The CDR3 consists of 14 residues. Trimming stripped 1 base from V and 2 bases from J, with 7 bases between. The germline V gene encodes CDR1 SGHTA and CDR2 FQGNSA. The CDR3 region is CASSLGAFTDTQYF. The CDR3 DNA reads TGTGCCAGCAGCTTAGGGGCCTTCACAGATACGCAGTATTTT.